Presented here are 23 T cell receptor beta chains from one specimen sequenced in a study of control samples from healthy donors and cancer patients. Method: immunoSEQ multiplex PCR; TCRdb's copy keeps in-frame clones and lacks some. The table includes about 51,000 clones, around nine tenths detected once. Sequenced input: PBMCs. Every receptor here comes from a man aged 50 or older with head and neck cancer.

The chain uses TRBV4-1 and TRBJ2-5, with TRBD2 as a possible D gene (5 bases). V was pared by 2 bases and J by 1 base, with 14 bases between. CDR1 and CDR2 from the germline V gene are MGHRA and YSYEKL. This CDR3 has 16 residues. The CDR3 loop is CASSQTTGVSQETQYF. The CDR3 region has the DNA TGCGCCAGCAGCCAAACTACCGGGGTTTCCCAAGAGACCCAGTACTTC.

The chain links TRBV9 to TRBJ2-5; 8 positions match TRBD2. V trimming: 4 bases; J trimming: 4 bases; junction bases outside the gene matches: 12. In germline, CDR1 is SGDLS, CDR2 YYNGEE. The CDR3 spans 16 residues. The CDR3 spells CASSIRAGVGIETQYF. CDR3 in DNA: TGTGCCAGCAGCATAAGAGCGGGAGTTGGCATAGAGACCCAGTACTTC. The full variable domain, completed using reference TRBV9 and TRBJ2-5, is DSGVTQTPKHLITATGQRVTLRCSPRSGDLSVYWYQQSLDQGLQFLIQYYNGEERAKGNILERFSAQQFPDLHSELNLSSLELGDSALYFCASSIRAGVGIETQYFGPGTRLLVL.

The gene calls are TRBV30 and TRBJ1-6, with D unresolved. CDR3 size: 13 residues. V gave up 3 bases and J gave up 6 bases, with 9 bases separating them. Germline lookup yields CDR1 GTSNPN and CDR2 SVGIG (reference sequence). The CDR3 nucleotides read TGTGCCTGGAGATTGGACTCTAATTCACCCCTCCACTTT. It encodes CAWRLDSNSPLHF.

The chain carries TRBV19 and TRBJ1-5; the match to TRBD1 covers 9 bases. The ends lost 4 bases at V and 0 bases at J; junction bases unmatched: 4. The CDR3 runs to 16 residues. In germline, CDR1 is LNHDA, CDR2 SQIVND (reference sequence). The CDR3 protein is CASSTRDRVSNQPQHF. CDR3 sequence (DNA): TGTGCCAGTAGTACCCGGGACAGGGTTAGCAATCAGCCCCAGCATTTT.

The rearrangement uses TRBV28 and TRBJ2-7; D may be TRBD1 (6 bases). V shed 4 bases and J shed 0 bases, with 13 bases lying between them. CDR1 and CDR2 from the germline V gene are MDHEN and SYDVKM. CDR3 length equals 15 residues. CDR3 sequence reads: CASSYGRTVSYEQYF. The DNA of the CDR3 is TGTGCCAGCAGTTATGGGCGGACAGTCTCCTACGAGCAGTACTTC.

The chain recombines TRBV7-2 with TRBJ2-3, with 8 bases fitting TRBD1. Germline CDR1 SGHTA, CDR2 FQGNSA. The CDR3 runs to 14 residues. The V segment lost 5 bases and the J segment 8 bases; nucleotides outside the gene matches: 9. As DNA, the CDR3 is TGTGCCAGCAGCCCAAGACAGGGGTCGGGTACGCAGTATTTT. This codes for CASSPRQGSGTQYF.

The chain is built from TRBV7-2 and TRBJ2-7, with 11 positions matching TRBD2. This CDR3 region has 16 residues. The trim removed 1 base at V and 3 bases at J, leaving 5 bases unmatched. Germline CDR1 SGHTA, CDR2 FQGNSA. Here the CDR3 DNA reads TGTGCCAGCAGCTTAGAGTCTACTAGCGGGAGCTACGAGCAGTACTTC. Protein: CASSLESTSGSYEQYF.

The chain joins TRBV19 to TRBJ2-2, with D maybe TRBD1 (6 bases). There are 18 residues in the CDR3. Trimming took off 3 bases at V and 2 bases at J, with 19 bases between the two ends. The germline CDR1 and CDR2 sequences are LNHDA and SQIVND (reference sequence). CDR3 coding DNA: TGTGCCAGTAGTATGGGTCAGCACAGGGCCTCCAACACCGGGGAGCTGTTTTTT. It yields the protein CASSMGQHRASNTGELFF.

This chain uses TRBV6-1 with TRBJ1-2, with no clear D. The germline V gene has CDR1 MNHNS and CDR2 SASEGT. V was cut by 1 base and J by 0 bases, with 3 bases left in between. There are 13 residues in the CDR3. The CDR3 DNA sequence: TGTGCCAGCAGTGAAGATGCTAACTATGGCTACACCTTC. Translated: CASSEDANYGYTF.

The table lists this clone with a few counts. This chain uses TRBV19 with TRBJ2-7; D is tentatively TRBD1 or TRBD2 (5 bases each). The V end was cut by 7 bases, the J end by 5 bases, with 21 bases between. This CDR3 has 15 amino acids. CDR1 and CDR2 from the germline V gene are LNHDA and SQIVND (reference sequence). CDR3 amino acids: CASTPKGTRTDEQYF. DNA of the CDR3: TGTGCCAGTACCCCAAAAGGGACCAGGACCGACGAGCAGTACTTC.

This chain joins TRBV27 and TRBJ1-6; TRBD1 aligns across 9 bases. V shed 8 bases, J shed 9 bases, and the junction held 5 bases outside the gene matches. The CDR3 has 13 amino acids. Germline V gene sequence: CDR1 MNHEY, CDR2 SMNVEV (reference sequence). CDR3 protein: CASAVDRGSPLHF. The CDR3 DNA follows: TGTGCCAGCGCGGTGGACAGGGGTTCACCCCTCCACTTT.

The chain joins TRBV6-2 or TRBV6-3 to TRBJ2-7; TRBD1 is a possible D gene (6 bases). Trimming stripped 2 bases from V and 3 bases from J, with 14 bases between. The germline CDR1 and CDR2 sequences are MNHEY and SVGEGT. This CDR3 contains 15 residues. The chain's CDR3 is CASSYQDRGSYEQYF. The DNA for the CDR3 is TGTGCCAGCAGTTACCAGGATAGGGGGAGCTACGAGCAGTACTTC.

The chain has TRBV5-8 and TRBJ2-3; D assignment may be TRBD1 or TRBD2 (6 bases each). V shed 3 bases and J shed 5 bases, with 19 bases lying between them. Per germline, CDR1 SGHTS and CDR2 YDEGEE. CDR3 size: 16 residues. DNA of the CDR3: TGTGCCAGCAGCTCCGGGTCCAGGGGAGGTAGAGATACGCAGTATTTT. Its protein product is CASSSGSRGGRDTQYF.

The chain combines TRBV19 with TRBJ1-5; no clear D gene. CDR1 is LNHDA, CDR2 SQIVND, per germline (reference sequence). The V and J ends lost 8 bases and 8 bases respectively, with 13 bases between them. The CDR3 covers 12 residues. For the CDR3, the DNA is TGTGCCAGTCAGGAGGGTTATGAGCCCCAGCATTTT. Translating it yields CASQEGYEPQHF.

The chain joins TRBV28 to TRBJ2-7; a possible D gene is TRBD1 (5 bases). Germline V gene data show CDR1 as MDHEN and CDR2 as SYDVKM. The CDR3 has 15 amino acids. The germline V and J ends were trimmed by 6 bases and 0 bases, with 15 bases remaining between them. This CDR3 reads CASSPQGPTSYEQYF. The CDR3 coding sequence is TGTGCCAGCAGCCCCCAGGGCCCAACCTCCTACGAGCAGTACTTC.

CDR3 amino acids: CASSLRRPSGEQYF. In DNA form, the CDR3 reads TGTGCCAGCAGTTTACGAAGGCCCTCCGGCGAGCAGTACTTC. This chain links TRBV28 with TRBJ2-7; D unresolved. The length of the CDR3 is 14 residues. V shed 2 bases and J shed 6 bases, with 14 bases lying between them. Germline CDR1 reads MDHEN; CDR2 reads SYDVKM.

V gene TRBV11-2 combines with J gene TRBJ1-2, with D perhaps matching TRBD1 (5 bases). Germline V gene lookup returns CDR1 SGHAT and CDR2 FQNNGV. V was shortened by 0 bases and J by 4 bases, with 15 bases between the two germline ends. This CDR3 has 16 residues. For the CDR3, the DNA is TGTGCCAGCAGCTTAGATTCGGGGGATATACCCTATGGCTACACCTTC. Its translation: CASSLDSGDIPYGYTF.

The chain employs TRBV5-1 and TRBJ1-2, with 9 bases lining up with TRBD1. V shed 7 bases, J shed 8 bases, and the junction held 9 bases outside the gene matches. The CDR3 contains 13 residues. Germline V lookup: CDR1 SGHRS, CDR2 YFSETQ. The CDR3 region is CASQVDRGAGYTF. The CDR3, as DNA: TGCGCCAGCCAGGTGGACAGGGGAGCCGGCTACACCTTC. The full variable domain, in which reference TRBV5-1 and TRBJ1-2 provide the parts outside the CDR3, is KAGVTQTPRYLIKTRGQQVTLSCSPISGHRSVSWYQQTPGQGLQFLFEYFSETQRNKGNFPGRFSGRQFSNSRSEMNVSTLELGDSALYLCASQVDRGAGYTFGSGTRLTVV.

The rearrangement uses TRBV4-3 and TRBJ2-3, with D perhaps TRBD2 (7 bases). CDR1 and CDR2 from the germline V gene are LGHNA and YSLEER. V lost 1 base to trimming and J lost 9 bases, with 14 bases between them. The CDR3 spans 14 residues. CDR3 loop: CASSQGHREGTQYF. CDR3 nucleotide sequence: TGCGCCAGCAGCCAAGGTCACAGGGAGGGGACGCAGTATTTT.

The V gene is TRBV30, the J gene TRBJ1-1; D ambiguous. With 4 bases removed from V and 7 bases from J, the gap between germline ends came to 13 bases. The CDR3 extends over 12 amino acids. The germline V gene has CDR1 GTSNPN and CDR2 SVGIG (reference sequence). CDR3 amino acids: CAWIQGGLEAFF. The CDR3 DNA reads as TGTGCCTGGATCCAAGGCGGGCTTGAAGCTTTCTTT.

This clone was found once. The same CDR3 can be traced to other DNA sequences in this sample. The V and J genes are TRBV4-2 and TRBJ2-3; D is possibly TRBD1 or TRBD2 (6 bases each). CDR3 length: 15 residues. V lost 1 base and J lost 3, with 11 bases in between. Germline V gives CDR1 LGHNA, CDR2 YNFKEQ. The CDR3 is CASSQVRGRTDTQYF. CDR3 nucleotide sequence: TGTGCCAGCAGCCAAGTTCGGGGGCGTACAGATACGCAGTATTTT.

This sequence joins TRBV3-1 (or the pseudogene TRBV3-2) and TRBJ2-4; 7 positions match TRBD1. This CDR3 has 21 amino acids. The V gene end was trimmed by 4 bases and the J gene end by 0 bases; junction bases not matched to a gene: 21. Per the germline V gene, CDR1 is LGHDT and CDR2 is YNNKEL (reference sequence). As DNA, the CDR3 is TGTGCCAGCAGCCCTAATATACAGGGGATGCGCGGAGCCTTAGCCAAAAACATTCAGTACTTC. Translation gives CASSPNIQGMRGALAKNIQYF.

V gene TRBV7-9 combines with J gene TRBJ1-3; 9 positions match TRBD1. The V segment lost 5 bases and the J segment 2 bases; nucleotides outside the gene matches: 7. The CDR3 contains 16 residues. Germline CDR1 and CDR2: SEHNR and FQNEAQ (reference sequence). DNA for the CDR3: TGTGCCAGCAGCCCAAGACAGGGGGTGGCTGGAAACACCATATATTTT. This sequence encodes CASSPRQGVAGNTIYF. Full variable domain (outside the CDR3, taken from reference TRBV7-9 and TRBJ1-3): DTGVSQNPRHKITKRGQNVTFRCDPISEHNRLYWYRQTLGQGPEFLTYFQNEAQLEKSRLLSDRFSAERPKGSFSTLEIQRTEQGDSAMYLCASSPRQGVAGNTIYFGEGSWLTVV.